One sample yielded the 9 T cell receptor beta chains listed below, sequenced in a study of blood T cell repertoires in COVID-19 (dated by TCRdb to between 2020 and 2021). Library method: the immunoSEQ multiplex PCR assay. This is the immuneACCESS table as TCRdb keeps it, with only in-frame sequences that have V and J called. A part of the clones is gone; compared with another copy, unresolved V genes explain less than half, and the rest is unexplained. The sample table lists 250,000 or so clones, approximately 85% of them with a count of one. The top ten hold 0.8% of the sample. Material: peripheral blood. Receptors were obtained from a woman in her 30s with acute or convalescent COVID-19.

V is TRBV19 and J is TRBJ2-7, with a tentative D call TRBD1 (5 bases). The germline gives CDR1 LNHDA, CDR2 SQIVND (reference sequence). This CDR3 is built from 17 residues. The V end was cut by 5 bases, the J end by 2 bases, with 22 bases between. CDR3 nucleotide sequence: TGTGCCAGTAGTCCTCGGACAAGCCTGGGTGTAACCTACGAGCAGTACTTC. This translates into CASSPRTSLGVTYEQYF.

This clone was seen ten or more times. Other nucleotide sequences from this sample produce the same CDR3. This sequence joins TRBV19 and TRBJ2-4; D is ambiguous. The ends were cut back, 2 bases at V and 0 bases at J, with 5 bases in the middle. CDR1 LNHDA and CDR2 SQIVND come from the germline V gene (reference sequence). The CDR3 length is 14 residues. The CDR3 loop reads CASSIRGAKNIQYF. The CDR3 bases are TGTGCCAGTAGTATAAGAGGAGCCAAAAACATTCAGTACTTC.

V and J are TRBV3-1 (or the pseudogene TRBV3-2) and TRBJ2-2; tentatively, D is TRBD2 (6 bases). V lost 1 base and J 6 bases, leaving 24 bases between the germline ends. Germline V CDR1 and CDR2: LGHDT, YNNKEL (reference sequence). The CDR3 covers 19 residues. In DNA, the CDR3 is TGTGCCAGCAGCCAAGGGCTGGTGGGGCCCGGGACTCTAGCCGGGGAGCTGTTTTTT. It encodes CASSQGLVGPGTLAGELFF.

This rearrangement joins TRBV3-1 (or the pseudogene TRBV3-2) to TRBJ2-2, with D possibly being TRBD1 (6 bases). Germline assignment: CDR1 LGHDT and CDR2 YNNKEL (reference sequence). The CDR3 has 15 amino acids. V was shortened by 0 bases and J by 2 bases, with 7 bases between the two germline ends. CDR3 amino acids: CASSQEGTNTGELFF. CDR3 coding DNA: TGTGCCAGCAGCCAAGAGGGGACAAACACCGGGGAGCTGTTTTTT.

The CDR3 protein is CASSHQTGTGYEQYF. The CDR3 DNA reads as TGCGCCAGCAGCCACCAGACAGGGACTGGCTACGAGCAGTACTTC. The rearrangement uses TRBV4-1 and TRBJ2-7, with TRBD1 as a possible D gene (7 bases). The CDR3 contains 15 residues. The germline gives CDR1 MGHRA, CDR2 YSYEKL. The germline V and J ends were trimmed by 3 bases and 3 bases, with 15 bases remaining between them.

The genes are TRBV30 and TRBJ1-2; 7 bases align to TRBD1. The CDR3 extends over 13 amino acids. Trimming removed 6 bases from V and 7 bases from J; junction bases left unmatched: 11. From germline, CDR1 is GTSNPN and CDR2 SVGIG (reference sequence). The CDR3 nucleotides are TGTGCCTGTAACAGGGGCCTAGCCTCTGGCTACACCTTC. It is translated as CACNRGLASGYTF. Filled out from reference TRBV30 and TRBJ1-2, the complete variable domain reads SQTIHQWPATLVQPVGSPLSLECTVEGTSNPNLYWYRQAAGRGLQLLFYSVGIGQISSEVPQNLSASRPQDRQFILSSKKLLLSDSGFYLCACNRGLASGYTFGSGTRLTVV.

The rearrangement joins TRBV11-3 to TRBJ2-5; D may be TRBD2 (5 bases). Germline CDR1 is SGHNT and CDR2 is YENEEA. Deletions cut 4 bases from V and 5 bases from J, with 17 bases between. CDR3 size: 15 residues. CDR3 amino acids: CASSYFGGLGETQYF. DNA for the CDR3: TGTGCCAGCAGCTACTTCGGCGGACTGGGGGAGACCCAGTACTTC.

V and J are TRBV25-1 and TRBJ1-1; D gene uncertain. This CDR3 is built from 15 residues. Germline V lookup: CDR1 MGHDK, CDR2 SYGVNS. Trimming removed 5 bases from V and 4 bases from J, with 17 bases in between. The CDR3 bases are TGTGCCAGCAGTAGAAATCCCCCCGGTGGCACTGAAGCTTTCTTT. It yields the protein CASSRNPPGGTEAFF.

Regarding this clone: Since a much larger clone is just one base distant, this may be a read error. The sample contains more than one DNA sequence encoding this CDR3. This sequence joins TRBV6-2 or TRBV6-3 and TRBJ2-3, with TRBD2 matching 9 bases. The V gene's germline CDR1 is MNHEY and CDR2 SVGEGT. The CDR3 consists of 15 residues. The CDR3 loop reads CASSYTSGSTDTQYF. The CDR3 coding sequence is TGTGCCAGTAGTTACACTAGCGGGAGCACAGATACGCAGTATTTT.